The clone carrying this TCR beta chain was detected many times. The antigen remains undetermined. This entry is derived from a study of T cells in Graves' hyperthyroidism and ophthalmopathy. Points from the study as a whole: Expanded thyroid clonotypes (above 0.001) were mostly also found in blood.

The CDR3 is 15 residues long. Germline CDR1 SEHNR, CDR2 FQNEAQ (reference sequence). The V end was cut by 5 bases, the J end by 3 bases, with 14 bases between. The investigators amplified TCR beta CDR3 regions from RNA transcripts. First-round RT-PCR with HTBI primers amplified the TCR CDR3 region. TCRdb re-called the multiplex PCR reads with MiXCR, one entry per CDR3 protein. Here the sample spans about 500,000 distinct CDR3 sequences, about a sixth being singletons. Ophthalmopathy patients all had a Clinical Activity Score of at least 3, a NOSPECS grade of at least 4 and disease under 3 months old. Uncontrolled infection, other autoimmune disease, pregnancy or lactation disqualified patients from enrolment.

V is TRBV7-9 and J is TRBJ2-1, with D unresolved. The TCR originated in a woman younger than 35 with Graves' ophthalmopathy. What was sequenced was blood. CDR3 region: CASSLLGIGYNEQFF. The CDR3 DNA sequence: TGTGCCAGCAGCCTGTTAGGCATTGGCTACAATGAGCAGTTCTTC.